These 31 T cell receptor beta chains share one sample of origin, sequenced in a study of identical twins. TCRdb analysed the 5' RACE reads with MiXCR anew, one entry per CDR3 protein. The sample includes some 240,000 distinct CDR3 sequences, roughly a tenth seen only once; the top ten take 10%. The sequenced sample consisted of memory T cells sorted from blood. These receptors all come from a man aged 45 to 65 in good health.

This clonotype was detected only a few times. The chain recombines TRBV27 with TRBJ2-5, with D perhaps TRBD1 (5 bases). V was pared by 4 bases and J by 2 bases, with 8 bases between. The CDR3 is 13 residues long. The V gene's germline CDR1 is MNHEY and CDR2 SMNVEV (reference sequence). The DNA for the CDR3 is TGTGCCAGCAGTTCCAGACAGCAAGAGACCCAGTACTTC. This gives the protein CASSSRQQETQYF.

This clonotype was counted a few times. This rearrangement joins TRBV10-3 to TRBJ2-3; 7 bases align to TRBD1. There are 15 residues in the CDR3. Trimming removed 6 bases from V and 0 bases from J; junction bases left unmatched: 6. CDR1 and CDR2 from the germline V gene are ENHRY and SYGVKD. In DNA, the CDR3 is TGTGCCATCAGCAGAAGGGACAGTAGCACAGATACGCAGTATTTT. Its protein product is CAISRRDSSTDTQYF.

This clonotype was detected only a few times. CDR3 residues: CASSQSQGAYEQYF. Here the CDR3 DNA reads TGCGCCAGCAGCCAATCCCAGGGGGCCTACGAGCAGTACTTC. The gene calls are TRBV4-1 and TRBJ2-7; TRBD1 matches 7 bases. Germline V gene sequence: CDR1 MGHRA, CDR2 YSYEKL. The CDR3 extends over 14 amino acids. V shed 2 bases, J shed 2 bases, and the junction held 3 bases outside the gene matches.

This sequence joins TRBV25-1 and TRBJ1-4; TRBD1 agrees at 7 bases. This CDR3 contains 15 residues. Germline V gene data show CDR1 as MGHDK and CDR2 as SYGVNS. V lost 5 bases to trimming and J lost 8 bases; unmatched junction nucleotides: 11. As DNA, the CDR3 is TGTGCCAGCAGTCAAAGGGAAGGGGGCGGAGAAAAACTGTTTTTT. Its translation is CASSQREGGGEKLFF.

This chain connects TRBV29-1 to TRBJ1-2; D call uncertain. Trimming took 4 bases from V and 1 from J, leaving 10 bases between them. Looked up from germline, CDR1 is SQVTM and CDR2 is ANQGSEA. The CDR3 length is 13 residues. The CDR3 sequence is CSVGSDFNYGYTF. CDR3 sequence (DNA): TGCAGCGTTGGTTCAGATTTTAACTATGGCTACACCTTC.

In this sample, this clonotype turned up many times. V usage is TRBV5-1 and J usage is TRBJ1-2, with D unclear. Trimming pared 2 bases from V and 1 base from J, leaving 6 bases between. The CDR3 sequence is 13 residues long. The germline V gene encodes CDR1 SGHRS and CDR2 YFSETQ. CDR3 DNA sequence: TGCGCCAGCAGCTTTACAATTAACTATGGCTACACCTTC. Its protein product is CASSFTINYGYTF.

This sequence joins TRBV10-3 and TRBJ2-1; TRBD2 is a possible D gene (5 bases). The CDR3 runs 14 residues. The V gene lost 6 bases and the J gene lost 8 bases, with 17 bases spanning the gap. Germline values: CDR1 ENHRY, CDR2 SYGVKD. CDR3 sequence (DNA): TGTGCCATCAGCGAAGGACTTCTCGGGTATGAGCAGTTCTTC. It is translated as CAISEGLLGYEQFF.

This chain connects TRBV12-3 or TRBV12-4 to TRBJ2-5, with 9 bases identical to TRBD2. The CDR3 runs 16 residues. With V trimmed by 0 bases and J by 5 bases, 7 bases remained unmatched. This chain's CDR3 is CASSLARGGLRETQYF. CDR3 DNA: TGTGCCAGCAGTTTAGCGCGGGGGGGCCTCCGGGAGACCCAGTACTTC.

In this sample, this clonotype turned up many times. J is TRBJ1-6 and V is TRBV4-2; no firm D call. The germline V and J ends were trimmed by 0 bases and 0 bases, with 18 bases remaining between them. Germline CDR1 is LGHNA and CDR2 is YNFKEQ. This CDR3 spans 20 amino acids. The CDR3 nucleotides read TGTGCCAGCAGCCAAGACGGGGTTAAAGGAGGATACTCCTATAATTCACCCCTCCACTTT. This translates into CASSQDGVKGGYSYNSPLHF.

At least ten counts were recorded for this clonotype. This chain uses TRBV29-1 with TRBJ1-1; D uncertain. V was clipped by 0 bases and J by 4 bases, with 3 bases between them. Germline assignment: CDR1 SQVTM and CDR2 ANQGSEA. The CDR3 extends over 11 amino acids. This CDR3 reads CSVEDATEAFF. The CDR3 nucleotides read TGCAGCGTTGAAGATGCCACTGAAGCTTTCTTT.

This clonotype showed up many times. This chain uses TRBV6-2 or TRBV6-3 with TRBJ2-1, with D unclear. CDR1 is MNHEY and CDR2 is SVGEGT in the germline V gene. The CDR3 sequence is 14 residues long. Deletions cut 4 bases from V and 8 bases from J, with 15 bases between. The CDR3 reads CASSWPYSYDEQFF. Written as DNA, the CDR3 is TGTGCCAGCAGTTGGCCTTACAGCTATGATGAGCAGTTCTTC.

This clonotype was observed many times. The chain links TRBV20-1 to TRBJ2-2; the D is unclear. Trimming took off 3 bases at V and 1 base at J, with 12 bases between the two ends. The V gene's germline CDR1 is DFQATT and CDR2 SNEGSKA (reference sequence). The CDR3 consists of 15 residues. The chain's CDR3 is CSARGRWGNTGELFF. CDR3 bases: TGCAGTGCTAGGGGTCGATGGGGGAACACCGGGGAGCTGTTTTTT.

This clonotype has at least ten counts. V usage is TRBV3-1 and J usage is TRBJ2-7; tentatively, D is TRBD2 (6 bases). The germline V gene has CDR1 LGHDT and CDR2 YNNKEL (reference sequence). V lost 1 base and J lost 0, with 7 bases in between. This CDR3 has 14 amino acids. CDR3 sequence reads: CASSQAGDSYEQYF. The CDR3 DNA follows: TGTGCCAGCAGCCAAGCGGGAGACTCCTACGAGCAGTACTTC.

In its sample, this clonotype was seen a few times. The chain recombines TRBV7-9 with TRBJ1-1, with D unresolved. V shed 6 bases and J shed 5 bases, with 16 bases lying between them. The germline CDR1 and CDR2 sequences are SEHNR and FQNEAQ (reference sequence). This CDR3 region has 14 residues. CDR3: CASSPGAWVTEAFF. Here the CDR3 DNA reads TGTGCCAGCAGTCCAGGAGCGTGGGTAACTGAAGCTTTCTTT.

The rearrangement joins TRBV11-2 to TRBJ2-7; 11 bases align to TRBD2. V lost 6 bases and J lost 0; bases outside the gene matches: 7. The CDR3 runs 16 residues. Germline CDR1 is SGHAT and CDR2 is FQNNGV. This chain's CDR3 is CASRALAGGLSYEQYF. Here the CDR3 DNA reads TGTGCCAGCAGGGCTCTAGCGGGGGGACTCTCCTACGAGCAGTACTTC.

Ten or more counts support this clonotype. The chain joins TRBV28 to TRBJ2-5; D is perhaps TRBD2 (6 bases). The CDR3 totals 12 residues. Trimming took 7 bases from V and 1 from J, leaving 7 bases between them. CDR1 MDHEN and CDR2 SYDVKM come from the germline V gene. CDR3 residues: CASTTSQETQYF. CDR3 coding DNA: TGTGCCAGCACGACTAGCCAAGAGACCCAGTACTTC. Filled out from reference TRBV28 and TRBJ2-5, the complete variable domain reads DVKVTQSSRYLVKRTGEKVFLECVQDMDHENMFWYRQDPGLGLRLIYFSYDVKMKEKGDIPEGYSVSREKKERFSLILESASTNQTSMYLCASTTSQETQYFGPGTRLLVL.

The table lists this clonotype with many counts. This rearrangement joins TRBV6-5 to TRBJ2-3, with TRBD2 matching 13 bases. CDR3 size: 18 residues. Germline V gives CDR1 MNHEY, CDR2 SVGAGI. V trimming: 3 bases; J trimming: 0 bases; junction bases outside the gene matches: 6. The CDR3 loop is CASSYSTSGRLSTDTQYF. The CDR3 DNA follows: TGTGCCAGCAGTTATTCGACTAGCGGGAGGCTTAGCACAGATACGCAGTATTTT.

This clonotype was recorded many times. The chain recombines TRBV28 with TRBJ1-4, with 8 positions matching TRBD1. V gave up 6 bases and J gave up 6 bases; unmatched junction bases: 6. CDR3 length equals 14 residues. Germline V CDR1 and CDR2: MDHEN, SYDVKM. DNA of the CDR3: TGTGCCAGCAGCCCGGACAGGGAACATGAAAAACTGTTTTTT. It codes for CASSPDREHEKLFF.

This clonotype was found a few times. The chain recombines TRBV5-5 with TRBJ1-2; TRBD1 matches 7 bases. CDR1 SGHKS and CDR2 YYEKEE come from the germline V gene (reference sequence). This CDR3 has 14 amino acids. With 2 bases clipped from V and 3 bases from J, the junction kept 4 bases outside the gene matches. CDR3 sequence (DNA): TGTGCCAGCAGCTTAGGGGGCGCGGACTATGGCTACACCTTC. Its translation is CASSLGGADYGYTF.

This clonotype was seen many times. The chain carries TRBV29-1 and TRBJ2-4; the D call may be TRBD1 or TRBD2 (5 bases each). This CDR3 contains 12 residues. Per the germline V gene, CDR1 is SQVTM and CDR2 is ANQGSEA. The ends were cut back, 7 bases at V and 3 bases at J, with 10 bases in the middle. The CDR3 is CSARGFKNIQYF. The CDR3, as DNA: TGCAGCGCGAGGGGCTTCAAAAACATTCAGTACTTC.

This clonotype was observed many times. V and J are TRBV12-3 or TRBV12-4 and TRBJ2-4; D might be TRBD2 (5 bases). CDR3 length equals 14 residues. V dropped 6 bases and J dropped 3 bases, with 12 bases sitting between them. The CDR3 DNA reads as TGTGCCAGCAGCTCATACCGGGACAAAAACATTCAGTACTTC. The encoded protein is CASSSYRDKNIQYF.

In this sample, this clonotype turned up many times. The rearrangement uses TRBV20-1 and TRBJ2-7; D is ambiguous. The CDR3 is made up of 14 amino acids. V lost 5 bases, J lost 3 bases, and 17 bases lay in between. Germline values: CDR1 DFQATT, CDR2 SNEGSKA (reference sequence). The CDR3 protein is CSAGRTVNYYEQYF. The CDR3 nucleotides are TGCAGTGCTGGTAGGACGGTAAACTACTACGAGCAGTACTTC.

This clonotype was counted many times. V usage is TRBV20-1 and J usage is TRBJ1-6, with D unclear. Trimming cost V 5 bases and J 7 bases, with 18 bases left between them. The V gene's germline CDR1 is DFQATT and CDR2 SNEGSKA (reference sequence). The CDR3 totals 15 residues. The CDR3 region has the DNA TGCAGTGCTGAGGTCCCCGGGAGCATAAATTCACCCCTCCACTTT. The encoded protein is CSAEVPGSINSPLHF.

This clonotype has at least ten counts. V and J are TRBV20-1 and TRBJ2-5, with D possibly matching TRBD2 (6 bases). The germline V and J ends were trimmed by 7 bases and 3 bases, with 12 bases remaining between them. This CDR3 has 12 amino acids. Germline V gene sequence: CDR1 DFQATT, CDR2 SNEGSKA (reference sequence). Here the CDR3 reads CSVTGSKETQYF. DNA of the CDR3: TGCAGTGTTACCGGGAGCAAAGAGACCCAGTACTTC.

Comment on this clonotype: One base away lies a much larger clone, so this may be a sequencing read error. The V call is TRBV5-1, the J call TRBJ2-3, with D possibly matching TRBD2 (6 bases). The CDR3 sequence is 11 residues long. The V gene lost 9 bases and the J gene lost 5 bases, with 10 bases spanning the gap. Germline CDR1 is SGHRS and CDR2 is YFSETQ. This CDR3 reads CANMGGDTQYF. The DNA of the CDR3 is TGCGCCAACATGGGGGGAGATACGCAGTATTTT.

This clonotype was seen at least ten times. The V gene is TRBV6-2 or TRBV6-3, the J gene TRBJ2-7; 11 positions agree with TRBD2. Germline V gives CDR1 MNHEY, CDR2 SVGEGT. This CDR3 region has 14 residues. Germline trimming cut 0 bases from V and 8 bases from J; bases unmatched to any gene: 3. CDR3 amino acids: CASSYSLAGGQQYF. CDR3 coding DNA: TGTGCCAGCAGTTACTCCCTAGCGGGAGGCCAGCAGTACTTC.

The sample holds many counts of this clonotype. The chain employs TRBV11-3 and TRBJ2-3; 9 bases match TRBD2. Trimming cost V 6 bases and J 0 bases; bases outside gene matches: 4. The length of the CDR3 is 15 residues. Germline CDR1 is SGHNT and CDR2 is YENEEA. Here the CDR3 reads CASRRTSESTDTQYF. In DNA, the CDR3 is TGTGCCAGCAGAAGGACTAGCGAGAGCACAGATACGCAGTATTTT. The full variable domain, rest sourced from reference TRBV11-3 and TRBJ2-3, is EAGVVQSPRYKIIEKKQPVAFWCNPISGHNTLYWYLQNLGQGPELLIRYENEEAVDDSQLPKDRFSAERLKGVDSTLKIQPAELGDSAVYLCASRRTSESTDTQYFGPGTRLTVL.

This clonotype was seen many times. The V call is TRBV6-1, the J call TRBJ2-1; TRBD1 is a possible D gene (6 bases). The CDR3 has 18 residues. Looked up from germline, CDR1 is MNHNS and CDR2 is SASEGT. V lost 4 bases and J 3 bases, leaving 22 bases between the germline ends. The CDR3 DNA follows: TGTGCCAGCAGTGGCCACTTAACAGGGCTACTTGACTACAATGAGCAGTTCTTC. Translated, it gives CASSGHLTGLLDYNEQFF.

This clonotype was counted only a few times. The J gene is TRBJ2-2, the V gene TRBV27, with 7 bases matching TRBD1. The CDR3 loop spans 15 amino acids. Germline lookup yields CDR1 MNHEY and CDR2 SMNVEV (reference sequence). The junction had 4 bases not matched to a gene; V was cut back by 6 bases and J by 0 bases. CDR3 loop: CASRQTGPNTGELFF. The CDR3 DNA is TGTGCCAGCAGGCAGACAGGGCCGAACACCGGGGAGCTGTTTTTT.

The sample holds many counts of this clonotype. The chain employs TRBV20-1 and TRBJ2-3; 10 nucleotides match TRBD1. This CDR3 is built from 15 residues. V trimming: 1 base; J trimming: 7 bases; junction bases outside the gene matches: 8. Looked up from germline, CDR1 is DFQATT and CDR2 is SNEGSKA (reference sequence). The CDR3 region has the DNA TGCAGTGCTAGAGCACCGGGACAGGGGATTTATACGCAGTATTTT. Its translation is CSARAPGQGIYTQYF.

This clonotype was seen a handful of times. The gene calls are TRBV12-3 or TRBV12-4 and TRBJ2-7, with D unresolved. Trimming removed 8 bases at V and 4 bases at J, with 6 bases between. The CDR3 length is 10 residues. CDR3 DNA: TGTGCCAGCGATCCATACGAGCAGTACTTC. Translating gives CASDPYEQYF.